The 8 T cell receptor beta chains reported below all come from one sample, sequenced in a study of T-cell memory formation after mild COVID-19. One entry per CDR3 protein, called by TCRdb with MiXCR from the 5' RACE reads. Among approximately 290,000 distinct CDR3 sequences listed, roughly 15% were seen once. Sequenced sample: PBMCs or a T cell subset sorted from them (not recorded which). These receptors were obtained from a man between 18 and 29 years old who had mild COVID-19 (a few samples of this study predate the infection). Cell type and time point are not known.

This clonotype came up a few times. This chain joins TRBV28 and TRBJ1-1; tentatively, D is TRBD1 (5 bases). The V gene lost 10 bases and the J gene lost 11 bases, with 14 bases spanning the gap. The V gene's germline CDR1 is MDHEN and CDR2 SYDVKM. This CDR3 spans 10 amino acids. CDR3 loop: CATGRDAAFF. In DNA form, the CDR3 reads TGTGCCACGGGACGGGACGCGGCTTTCTTT.

The CDR3 is CASRAITEAFF. For the CDR3, the DNA is TGTGCCAGCAGGGCTATCACTGAAGCTTTCTTT. The chain uses TRBV28 and TRBJ1-1; D is unclear. V gave up 6 bases and J gave up 4 bases, with 6 bases separating them. The CDR3 loop spans 11 amino acids. Germline-derived CDR1 and CDR2 are MDHEN and SYDVKM.

The chain recombines TRBV7-8 with TRBJ2-3; D remains unclear. The CDR3 length is 14 residues. The germline V and J ends were trimmed by 4 bases and 2 bases, with 10 bases remaining between them. CDR1 SGHVS and CDR2 FQNEAQ come from the germline V gene. The CDR3 DNA follows: TGTGCCAGCAGCTACCGAACAGACACAGATACGCAGTATTTT. It codes for CASSYRTDTDTQYF.

The chain couples TRBV5-1 to TRBJ2-1; perhaps TRBD2 as D (5 bases). The CDR3 consists of 13 residues. V lost 5 bases, J lost 0 bases, and 6 bases lay in between. Per the germline V gene, CDR1 is SGHRS and CDR2 is YFSETQ. The CDR3 loop reads CASRAVSYNEQFF. The CDR3 DNA is TGCGCCAGCAGAGCGGTCTCCTACAATGAGCAGTTCTTC.

This clonotype came up a few times. This chain connects TRBV4-3 to TRBJ2-3, with D perhaps TRBD1 (6 bases). V was trimmed by 0 bases and J by 2 bases, leaving 12 bases between them. The CDR3 has 16 residues. In germline, CDR1 is LGHNA, CDR2 YSLEER. CDR3 residues: CASSQEAGVYTDTQYF. As DNA, the CDR3 is TGCGCCAGCAGCCAAGAAGCAGGGGTCTACACAGATACGCAGTATTTT.

This clonotype was seen more than once but under ten times. The chain links TRBV5-1 to TRBJ1-1; no clear D gene. Trimming removed 5 bases at V and 2 bases at J, with 10 bases between. Germline assignment: CDR1 SGHRS and CDR2 YFSETQ. The CDR3 has 13 residues. The DNA for the CDR3 is TGCGCCAGCAGGCGGGCATCAAACACTGAAGCTTTCTTT. Protein product: CASRRASNTEAFF.

This chain joins TRBV6-2 or TRBV6-3 and TRBJ1-5; D might be TRBD1 (5 bases). V lost 2 bases and J lost 1, with 9 bases in between. The CDR3 spans 15 residues. Per the germline V gene, CDR1 is MNHEY and CDR2 is SVGEGT. The CDR3 DNA reads TGTGCCAGCAGTTACGAGGGACTCAGCAATCAGCCCCAGCATTTT. This translates into CASSYEGLSNQPQHF.

The chain joins TRBV9 to TRBJ2-5; D is unresolved. This CDR3 is 15 amino acids long. The ends were cut back, 0 bases at V and 3 bases at J, with 12 bases in the middle. Germline CDR1 reads SGDLS; CDR2 reads YYNGEE. The CDR3 sequence is CASSVVGSGKETQYF. CDR3 coding DNA: TGTGCCAGCAGCGTAGTCGGGTCGGGTAAAGAGACCCAGTACTTC.